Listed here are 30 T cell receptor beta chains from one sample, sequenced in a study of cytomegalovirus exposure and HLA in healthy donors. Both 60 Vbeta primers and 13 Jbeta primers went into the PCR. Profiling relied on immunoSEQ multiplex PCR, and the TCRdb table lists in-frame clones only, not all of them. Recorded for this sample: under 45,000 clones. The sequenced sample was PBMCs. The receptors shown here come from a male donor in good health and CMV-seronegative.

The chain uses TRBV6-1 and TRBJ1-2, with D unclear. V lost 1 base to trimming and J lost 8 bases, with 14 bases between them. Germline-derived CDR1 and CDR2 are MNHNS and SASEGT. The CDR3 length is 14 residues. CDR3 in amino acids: CASSEGGYEKGYTF. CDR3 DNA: TGTGCCAGCAGTGAAGGCGGGTACGAAAAAGGCTACACCTTC.

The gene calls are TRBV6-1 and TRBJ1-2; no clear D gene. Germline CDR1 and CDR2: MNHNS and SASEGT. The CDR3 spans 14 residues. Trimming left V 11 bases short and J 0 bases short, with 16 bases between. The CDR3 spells CAPLGGMANYGYTF. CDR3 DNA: TGTGCCCCTTTGGGAGGGATGGCTAACTATGGCTACACCTTC.

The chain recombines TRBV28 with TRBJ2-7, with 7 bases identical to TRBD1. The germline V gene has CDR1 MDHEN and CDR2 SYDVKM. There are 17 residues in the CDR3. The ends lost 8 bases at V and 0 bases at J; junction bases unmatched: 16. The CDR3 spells CASAGVQGVRASYEQYF. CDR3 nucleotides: TGTGCCAGCGCCGGAGTCCAGGGGGTACGAGCCTCCTACGAGCAGTACTTC.

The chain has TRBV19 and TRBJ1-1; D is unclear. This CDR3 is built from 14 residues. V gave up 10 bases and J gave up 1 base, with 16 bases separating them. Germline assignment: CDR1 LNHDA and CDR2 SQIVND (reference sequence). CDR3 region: CATKPVTSNTEAFF. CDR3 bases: TGTGCCACCAAGCCTGTTACCTCGAACACTGAAGCTTTCTTT.

The CDR3 loop is CASSPGTGGGKLFF. The CDR3 nucleotides are TGTGCCAGCTCACCCGGGACAGGGGGCGGAAAACTGTTTTTT. J is TRBJ1-4 and V is TRBV18; the match to TRBD1 covers 12 bases. Germline CDR1 KGHSH, CDR2 LQKENI. J was trimmed by 10 bases and V by 3 bases; bases with no gene match: 3. The CDR3 contains 14 residues.

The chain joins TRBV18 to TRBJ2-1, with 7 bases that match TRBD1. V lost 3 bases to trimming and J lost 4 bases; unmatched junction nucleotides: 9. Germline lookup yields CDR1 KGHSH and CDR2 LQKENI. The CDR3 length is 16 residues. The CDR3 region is CASSPITGQKYNEQFF. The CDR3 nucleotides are TGTGCCAGCTCACCGATAACGGGACAGAAGTACAATGAGCAGTTCTTC.

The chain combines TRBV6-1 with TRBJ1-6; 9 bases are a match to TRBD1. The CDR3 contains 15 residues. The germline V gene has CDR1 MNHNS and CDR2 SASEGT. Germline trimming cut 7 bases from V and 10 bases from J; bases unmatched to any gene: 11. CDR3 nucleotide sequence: TGTGCCAGCAATCCGGGACAGGGTCCGGGGTCACCCCTCCACTTT. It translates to CASNPGQGPGSPLHF.

For the CDR3, the DNA is TGTGCCAGCAGCTTATCAAGCGGCCGGGGAGGGGCCGAGCAGTACTTC. Encoded protein: CASSLSSGRGGAEQYF. The chain has TRBV7-6 and TRBJ2-7; 7 bases map to TRBD2. CDR1 is SGHVS and CDR2 is FNYEAQ in the germline V gene. V trimming: 2 bases; J trimming: 6 bases; junction bases outside the gene matches: 13. The CDR3 loop spans 16 amino acids. The entire variable domain, with the rest obtained from reference TRBV7-6 and TRBJ2-7, is as follows: GAGVSQSPRYKVTKRGQDVALRCDPISGHVSLYWYRQALGQGPEFLTYFNYEAQQDKSGLPNDRFSAERPEGSISTLTIQRTEQRDSAMYRCASSLSSGRGGAEQYFGPGTRLTVT.

The CDR3 protein is CASSPQGRETQYF. DNA for the CDR3: TGTGCCAGCAGTCCACAGGGCCGGGAGACCCAGTACTTC. The chain has TRBV6-6 and TRBJ2-5; D may be TRBD1 (6 bases). The V gene's germline CDR1 is MNHNY and CDR2 SVGAGI (reference sequence). V was shortened by 5 bases and J by 5 bases, with 12 bases between the two germline ends. The CDR3 contains 13 residues.

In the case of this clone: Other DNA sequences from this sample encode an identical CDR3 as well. In DNA form, the CDR3 reads TGTGCCAGTAGTATAGGGGGGACAGGTTACAATGAGCAGTTCTTC. It encodes CASSIGGTGYNEQFF. The gene calls are TRBV19 and TRBJ2-1; TRBD1 matches at 8 bases. The junction had 3 bases not matched to a gene; V was cut back by 1 base and J by 4 bases. The germline gives CDR1 LNHDA, CDR2 SQIVND (reference sequence). The CDR3 has 15 amino acids.

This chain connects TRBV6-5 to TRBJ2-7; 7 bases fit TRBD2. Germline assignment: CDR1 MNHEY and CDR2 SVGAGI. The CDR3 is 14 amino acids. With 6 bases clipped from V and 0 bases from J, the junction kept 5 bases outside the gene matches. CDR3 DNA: TGTGCCAGCAGCCTCCGGGGGGTCTCCTACGAGCAGTACTTC. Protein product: CASSLRGVSYEQYF.

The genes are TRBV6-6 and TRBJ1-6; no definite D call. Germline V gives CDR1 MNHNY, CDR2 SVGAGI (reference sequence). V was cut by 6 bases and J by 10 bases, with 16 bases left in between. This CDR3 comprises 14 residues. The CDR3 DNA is TGTGCCAGCAGCACCGCGGGTAATGGATCACCCCTCCACTTT. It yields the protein CASSTAGNGSPLHF.

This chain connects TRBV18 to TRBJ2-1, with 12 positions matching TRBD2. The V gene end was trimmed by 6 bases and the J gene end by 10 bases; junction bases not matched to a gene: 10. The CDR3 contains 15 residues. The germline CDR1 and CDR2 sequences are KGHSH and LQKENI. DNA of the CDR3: TGTGCCAGCTCTCCTGCTAGCGGGGGGGTAAGAGAGCAGTTCTTC. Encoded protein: CASSPASGGVREQFF.

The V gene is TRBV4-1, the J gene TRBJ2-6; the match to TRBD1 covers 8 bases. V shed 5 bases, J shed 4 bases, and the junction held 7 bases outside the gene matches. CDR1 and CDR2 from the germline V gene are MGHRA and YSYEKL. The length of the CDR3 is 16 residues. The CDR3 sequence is CASSSGQGNGANVLTF. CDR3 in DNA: TGCGCCAGCAGCTCCGGACAGGGAAACGGGGCCAACGTCCTGACTTTC.

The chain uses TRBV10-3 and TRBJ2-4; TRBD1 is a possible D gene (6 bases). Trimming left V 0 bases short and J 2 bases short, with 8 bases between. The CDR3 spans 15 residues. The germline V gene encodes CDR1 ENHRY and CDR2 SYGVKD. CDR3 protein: CAISESTGTKNIQYF. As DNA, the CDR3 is TGTGCCATCAGTGAGTCTACAGGGACCAAAAACATTCAGTACTTC.

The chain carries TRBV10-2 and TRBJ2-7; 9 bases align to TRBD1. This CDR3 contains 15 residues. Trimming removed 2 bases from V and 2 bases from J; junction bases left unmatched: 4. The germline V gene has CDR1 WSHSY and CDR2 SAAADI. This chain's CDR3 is CASSEPGQGTYEQYF. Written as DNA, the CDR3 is TGCGCCAGCAGTGAGCCGGGACAGGGAACCTACGAGCAGTACTTC.

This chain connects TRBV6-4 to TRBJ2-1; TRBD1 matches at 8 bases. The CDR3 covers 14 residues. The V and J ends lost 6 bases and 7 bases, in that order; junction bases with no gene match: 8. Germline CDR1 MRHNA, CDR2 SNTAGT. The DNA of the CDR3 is TGTGCCAGCAGCCCGACAGGGGAAAGTAATGAGCAGTTCTTC. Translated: CASSPTGESNEQFF.

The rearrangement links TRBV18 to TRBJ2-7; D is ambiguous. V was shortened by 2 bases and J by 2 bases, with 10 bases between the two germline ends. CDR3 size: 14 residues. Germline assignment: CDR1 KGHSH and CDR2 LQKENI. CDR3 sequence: CASSPGQDTYEQYF. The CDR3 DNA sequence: TGTGCCAGCTCACCAGGGCAGGATACCTACGAGCAGTACTTC.

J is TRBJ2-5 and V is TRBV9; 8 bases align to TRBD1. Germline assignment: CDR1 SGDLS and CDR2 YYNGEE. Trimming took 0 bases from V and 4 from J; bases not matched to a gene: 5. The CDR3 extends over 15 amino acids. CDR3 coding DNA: TGTGCCAGCAGCGTAGGGCAGGGGGCCACAGAGACCCAGTACTTC. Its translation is CASSVGQGATETQYF.

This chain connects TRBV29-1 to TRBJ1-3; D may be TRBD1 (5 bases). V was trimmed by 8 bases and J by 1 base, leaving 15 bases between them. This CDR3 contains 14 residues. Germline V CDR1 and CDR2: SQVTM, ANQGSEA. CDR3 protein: CSYRDYYSGNTIYF. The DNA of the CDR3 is TGCAGCTACCGGGACTACTATTCTGGAAACACCATATATTTT.

DNA of the CDR3: TGTGCCAGCTCACCCGGTAAAAACAGGGACGACTATGGCTACACCTTC. It encodes CASSPGKNRDDYGYTF. The chain uses TRBV18 and TRBJ1-2; D might be TRBD1 (6 bases). V was clipped by 3 bases and J by 3 bases, with 17 bases between them. CDR1 and CDR2 from the germline V gene are KGHSH and LQKENI. There are 16 residues in the CDR3.

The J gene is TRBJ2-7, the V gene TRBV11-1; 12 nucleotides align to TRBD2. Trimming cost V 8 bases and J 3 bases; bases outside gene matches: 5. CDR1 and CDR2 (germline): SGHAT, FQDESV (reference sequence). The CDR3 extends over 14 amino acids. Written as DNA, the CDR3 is TGTGCCAGCGCAAGGACTAGCGGGATCTACGAGCAGTACTTC. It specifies CASARTSGIYEQYF.

The CDR3 spells CASDSSGTENSPLHF. Written as DNA, the CDR3 is TGTGCCAGTGACAGCTCCGGGACAGAGAATTCACCCCTCCACTTT. V is TRBV2 and J is TRBJ1-6, with 7 bases lining up with TRBD1. V shed 9 bases and J 7 bases; nucleotides not matched to a gene: 12. Germline CDR1 SNHLY, CDR2 FYNNEI. This CDR3 is built from 15 residues.

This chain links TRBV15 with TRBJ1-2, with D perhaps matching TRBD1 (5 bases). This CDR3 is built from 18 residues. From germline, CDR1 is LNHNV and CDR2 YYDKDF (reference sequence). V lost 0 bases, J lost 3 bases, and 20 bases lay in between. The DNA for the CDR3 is TGTGCCACCAGCAGAGATAAAGCGACAGTTCCATGGGACTATGGCTACACCTTC. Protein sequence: CATSRDKATVPWDYGYTF.

The CDR3 bases are TGTGCCAGCTCCCGGGGGGAGACCCAGTACTTC. It specifies CASSRGETQYF. The chain uses TRBV18 and TRBJ2-5; maybe TRBD2 (6 bases). Trimming cost V 6 bases and J 5 bases, with 7 bases left between them. CDR3 length: 11 residues. Germline CDR1 is KGHSH and CDR2 is LQKENI.

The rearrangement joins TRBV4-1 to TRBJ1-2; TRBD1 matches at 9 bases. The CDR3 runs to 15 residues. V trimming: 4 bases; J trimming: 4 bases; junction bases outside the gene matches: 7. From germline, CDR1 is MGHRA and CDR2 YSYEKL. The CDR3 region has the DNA TGCGCCAGCAGCCTAGGACAGGGGAGTTTCTATGGCTACACCTTC. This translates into CASSLGQGSFYGYTF.

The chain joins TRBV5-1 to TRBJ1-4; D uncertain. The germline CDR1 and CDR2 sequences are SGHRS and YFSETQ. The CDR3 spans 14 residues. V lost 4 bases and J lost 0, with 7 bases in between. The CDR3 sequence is CASSRLATNEKLFF. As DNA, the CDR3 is TGCGCCAGCAGCCGTTTAGCAACTAATGAAAAACTGTTTTTT.

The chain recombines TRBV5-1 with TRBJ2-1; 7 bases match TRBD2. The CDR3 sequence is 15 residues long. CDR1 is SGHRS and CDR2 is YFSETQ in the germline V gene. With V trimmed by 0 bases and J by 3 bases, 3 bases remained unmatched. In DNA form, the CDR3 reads TGCGCCAGCAGCTTGGTGGGGGGGGACTACAATGAGCAGTTCTTC. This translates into CASSLVGGDYNEQFF. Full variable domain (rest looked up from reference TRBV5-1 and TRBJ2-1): KAGVTQTPRYLIKTRGQQVTLSCSPISGHRSVSWYQQTPGQGLQFLFEYFSETQRNKGNFPGRFSGRQFSNSRSEMNVSTLELGDSALYLCASSLVGGDYNEQFFGPGTRLTVL.

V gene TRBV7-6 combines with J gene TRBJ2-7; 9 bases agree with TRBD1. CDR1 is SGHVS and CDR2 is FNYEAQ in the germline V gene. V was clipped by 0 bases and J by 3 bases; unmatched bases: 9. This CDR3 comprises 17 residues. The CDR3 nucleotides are TGTGCCAGCAGCTTAGCATGGACAGGGGAGATCGACTACGAGCAGTACTTC. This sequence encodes CASSLAWTGEIDYEQYF.

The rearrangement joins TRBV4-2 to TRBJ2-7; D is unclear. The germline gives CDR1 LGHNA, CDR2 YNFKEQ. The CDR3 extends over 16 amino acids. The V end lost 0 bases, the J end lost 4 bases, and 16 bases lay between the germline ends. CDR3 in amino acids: CASSQELETNLYEQYF. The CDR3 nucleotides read TGTGCCAGCAGCCAAGAACTGGAGACGAATCTTTACGAGCAGTACTTC.